Below are 10 T cell receptor beta chains sequenced from a single sample in a study of T cells in Graves' hyperthyroidism and ophthalmopathy. Regions amplified from RNA transcripts were the TCR beta CDR3 regions. TCR CDR3 regions were first amplified by RT-PCR with HTBI primers. TCRdb analysed the multiplex PCR reads with MiXCR anew, one entry per CDR3 protein. The data show 300,000 to 450,000 distinct CDR3 sequences, roughly 14% seen once. What was sequenced was blood. The receptors come from a woman aged 25 to 39 with Graves' ophthalmopathy.

This clonotype was seen at least ten times. V and J are TRBV24-1 and TRBJ1-6, with a weak D call TRBD1 (6 bases). This CDR3 spans 12 amino acids. The germline V gene encodes CDR1 KGHDR and CDR2 SFDVKD. V was cut by 4 bases and J by 10 bases, with 7 bases left in between. For the CDR3, the DNA is TGTGCCACCAGTGACCAGGGGTCACCCCTCCACTTT. Residues: CATSDQGSPLHF.

This clonotype has ten or more counts. This chain links TRBV12-3 or TRBV12-4 with TRBJ2-7; D may be TRBD1 or TRBD2 (6 bases each). This CDR3 spans 16 amino acids. The germline V and J ends were trimmed by 5 bases and 6 bases, with 23 bases remaining between them. CDR3 sequence (DNA): TGTGCCAGCAGTATCGGGACAAGGGGACTCTGGAGCGAGCAGTACTTC. Protein: CASSIGTRGLWSEQYF.

This clonotype was seen many times. The chain recombines TRBV5-1 with TRBJ1-1; 9 bases map to TRBD1. The CDR3 has 17 amino acids. J was trimmed by 2 bases and V by 5 bases; bases with no gene match: 13. The germline V gene has CDR1 SGHRS and CDR2 YFSETQ. CDR3 sequence: CASRRTGTGMPNTEAFF. The DNA for the CDR3 is TGCGCCAGCAGGCGTACCGGGACAGGGATGCCCAACACTGAAGCTTTCTTT.

The CDR3 reads CASSESMGYEQYF. CDR3 bases: TGCGCCAGCAGTGAGAGTATGGGGTACGAGCAGTACTTC. This chain uses TRBV10-1 with TRBJ2-7, with unresolved D. This CDR3 contains 13 residues. The V end lost 2 bases, the J end lost 4 bases, and 9 bases lay between the germline ends. Germline CDR1 WNHNN, CDR2 SYGVQD (reference sequence).

This clonotype was observed at least ten times. The chain is built from TRBV5-8 and TRBJ1-1, with 9 bases matching TRBD1. This CDR3 is built from 16 residues. The junction had 10 bases not matched to a gene; V was cut back by 2 bases and J by 5 bases. Germline V gene lookup returns CDR1 SGHTS and CDR2 YDEGEE. CDR3 protein: CASSLESGTGRTEAFF. The CDR3 region has the DNA TGTGCCAGCAGCTTAGAATCCGGGACAGGGAGGACTGAAGCTTTCTTT.

This sequence joins TRBV27 and TRBJ1-2; 7 nucleotides agree with TRBD1. There are 16 residues in the CDR3. CDR1 is MNHEY and CDR2 is SMNVEV in the germline V gene (reference sequence). With 7 bases clipped from V and 4 bases from J, the junction kept 15 bases outside the gene matches. The chain's CDR3 is CASKGPLDREGYGYTF. CDR3 bases: TGTGCCAGCAAGGGCCCCCTCGACAGGGAAGGCTATGGCTACACCTTC.

This clonotype appeared a few times. V and J are TRBV29-1 and TRBJ2-5; 9 bases are a match to TRBD2. There are 14 residues in the CDR3. Germline lookup yields CDR1 SQVTM and CDR2 ANQGSEA. V lost 3 bases to trimming and J lost 4 bases; unmatched junction nucleotides: 6. In DNA form, the CDR3 reads TGCAGCGTTGAGCTAGCGGGGATGCGAGAGACCCAGTACTTC. Protein product: CSVELAGMRETQYF.

At least ten counts were recorded for this clonotype. This chain links TRBV6-6 with TRBJ1-1; 8 bases agree with TRBD1. The CDR3 length is 16 residues. Trimming at V came to 2 bases and at J to 0 bases, leaving 5 bases not matched to a gene. Germline CDR1 and CDR2: MNHNY and SVGAGI (reference sequence). CDR3 sequence reads: CASSYGQGLLNTEAFF. DNA for the CDR3: TGTGCCAGCAGTTACGGACAGGGCCTTCTGAACACTGAAGCTTTCTTT.

The chain joins TRBV19 to TRBJ1-1; 7 bases align to TRBD1. This CDR3 is 14 amino acids long. Germline values: CDR1 LNHDA, CDR2 SQIVND (reference sequence). The V gene end was trimmed by 7 bases and the J gene end by 3 bases; junction bases not matched to a gene: 8. The CDR3 reads CASTLTGLDTEAFF. In DNA, the CDR3 is TGTGCCAGTACTCTGACAGGGTTAGACACTGAAGCTTTCTTT. Supplemented by reference TRBV19 and TRBJ1-1, the full variable domain reads DGGITQSPKYLFRKEGQNVTLSCEQNLNHDAMYWYRQDPGQGLRLIYYSQIVNDFQKGDIAEGYSVSREKKESFPLTVTSAQKNPTAFYLCASTLTGLDTEAFFGQGTRLTVV.

V and J are TRBV2 and TRBJ2-1, with 12 bases matching TRBD2. CDR3 length equals 14 residues. Germline V gene lookup returns CDR1 SNHLY and CDR2 FYNNEI. Trimming removed 7 bases from V and 6 bases from J; junction bases left unmatched: 4. The CDR3 sequence: CASTPGLAGNEQFF. In DNA form, the CDR3 reads TGTGCCAGCACCCCGGGACTAGCGGGCAATGAGCAGTTCTTC.